Ten or more counts support the clone carrying this T cell receptor (beta chain). What it recognizes is unknown. This CDR3 comprises 14 residues. Deletions cut 4 bases from V and 6 bases from J, with 16 bases between. CDR1 SGHTA and CDR2 FQGNSA come from the germline V gene. The source of the sample is a study of T cells in Graves' hyperthyroidism and ophthalmopathy. Study-wide background: Initial diagnosis, before any treatment, was when peripheral blood was collected. Study results and caveats: Blood shared most expanded thyroid clonotypes above 0.001.

What was amplified from RNA transcripts were TCR beta CDR3 regions. The study used the HTBI primer set for a first-round RT-PCR of the TCR CDR3. TCRdb analysed the multiplex PCR reads with MiXCR anew, one entry per CDR3 protein. This table holds hundreds of thousands of distinct CDR3 sequences, under 25% found once. V gene TRBV7-2 combines with J gene TRBJ2-7; no clear D. Sequencing used blood. This sequence was found in a man younger than 40 with Graves' ophthalmopathy. CDR3: CASSSSEALSEQYF. In nucleotides, the CDR3 is TGTGCCAGCAGCTCTTCCGAAGCCCTAAGCGAGCAGTACTTC. The whole variable domain, filled in from reference TRBV7-2 and TRBJ2-7, reads GAGVSQSPSNKVTEKGKDVELRCDPISGHTALYWYRQSLGQGLEFLIYFQGNSAPDKSGLPSDRFSAERTGGSVSTLTIQRTQQEDSAVYLCASSSSEALSEQYFGPGTRLTVT.